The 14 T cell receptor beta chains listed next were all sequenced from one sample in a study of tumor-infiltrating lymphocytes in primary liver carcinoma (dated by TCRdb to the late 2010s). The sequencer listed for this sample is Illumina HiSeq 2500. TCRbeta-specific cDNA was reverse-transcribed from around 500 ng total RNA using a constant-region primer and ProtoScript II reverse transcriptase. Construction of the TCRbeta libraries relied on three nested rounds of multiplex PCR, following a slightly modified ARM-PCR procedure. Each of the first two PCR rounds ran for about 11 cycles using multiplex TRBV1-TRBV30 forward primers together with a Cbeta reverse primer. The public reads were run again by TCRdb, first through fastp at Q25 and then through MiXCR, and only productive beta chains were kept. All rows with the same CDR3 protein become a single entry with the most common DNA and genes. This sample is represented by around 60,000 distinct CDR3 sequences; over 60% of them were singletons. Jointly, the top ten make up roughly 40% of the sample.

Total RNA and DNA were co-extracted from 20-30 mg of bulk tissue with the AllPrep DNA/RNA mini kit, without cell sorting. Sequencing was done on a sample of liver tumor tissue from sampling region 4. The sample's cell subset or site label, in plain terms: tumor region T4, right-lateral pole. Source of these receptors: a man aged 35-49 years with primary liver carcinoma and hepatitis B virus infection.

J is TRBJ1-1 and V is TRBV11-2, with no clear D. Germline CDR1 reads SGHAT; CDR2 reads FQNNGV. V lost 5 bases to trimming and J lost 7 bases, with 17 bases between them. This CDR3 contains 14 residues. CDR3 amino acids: CASSTAGSVIEAFF. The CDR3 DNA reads TGTGCCAGCAGCACAGCAGGTTCCGTAATTGAAGCTTTCTTT.

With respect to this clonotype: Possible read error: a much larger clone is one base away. The CDR3 DNA reads as TGCAGCGTGAAAGCATACGAGCAGTTCTTC. It translates to CSVKAYEQFF. The chain employs TRBV29-1 and TRBJ2-1; unclear D gene. Trimming left V 6 bases short and J 10 bases short, with 10 bases between. The CDR3 is 10 amino acids. Germline V CDR1 and CDR2: SQVTM, ANQGSEA.

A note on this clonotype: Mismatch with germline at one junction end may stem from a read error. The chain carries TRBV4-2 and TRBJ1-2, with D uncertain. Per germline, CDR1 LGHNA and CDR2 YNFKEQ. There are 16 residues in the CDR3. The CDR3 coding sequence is TGTGCCAGCAGCCAAGGTGCCGGCGCACTTCTCTATTGCTACACCTTC. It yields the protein CASSQGAGALLYCYTF.

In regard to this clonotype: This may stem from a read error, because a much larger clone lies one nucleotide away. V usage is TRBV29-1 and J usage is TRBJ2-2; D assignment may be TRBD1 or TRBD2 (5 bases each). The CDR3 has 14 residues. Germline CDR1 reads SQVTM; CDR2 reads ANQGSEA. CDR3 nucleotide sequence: TGCAGCGTCATCGGTCCGGGGCCCACCGGGGAGCTGATTTTC. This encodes CSVIGPGPTGELIF.

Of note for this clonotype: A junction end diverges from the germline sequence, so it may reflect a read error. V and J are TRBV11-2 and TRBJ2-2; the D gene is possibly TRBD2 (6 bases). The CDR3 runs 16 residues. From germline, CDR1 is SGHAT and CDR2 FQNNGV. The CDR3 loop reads CASSLVRVANTRELFF. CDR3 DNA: TGTGCCAGCAGCTTAGTGCGGGTAGCGAACACCCGGGAGCTCTTTTTT.

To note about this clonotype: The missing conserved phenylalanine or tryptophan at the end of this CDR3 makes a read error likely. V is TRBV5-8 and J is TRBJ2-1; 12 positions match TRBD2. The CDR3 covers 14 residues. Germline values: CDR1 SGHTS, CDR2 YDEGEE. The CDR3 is CTSSGGTSGNEQFL. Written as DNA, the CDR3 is TGTACCAGCAGCGGAGGGACTAGCGGGAATGAGCAGTTCTTA.

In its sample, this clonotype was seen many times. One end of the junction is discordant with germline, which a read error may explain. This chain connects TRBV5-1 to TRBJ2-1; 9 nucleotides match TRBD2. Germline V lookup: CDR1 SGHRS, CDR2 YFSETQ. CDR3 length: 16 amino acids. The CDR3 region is CASSLVAGVTYNEQSF. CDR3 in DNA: TGCGCCAGCAGCTTGGTAGCGGGAGTTACCTACAATGAGCAGTCCTTC.

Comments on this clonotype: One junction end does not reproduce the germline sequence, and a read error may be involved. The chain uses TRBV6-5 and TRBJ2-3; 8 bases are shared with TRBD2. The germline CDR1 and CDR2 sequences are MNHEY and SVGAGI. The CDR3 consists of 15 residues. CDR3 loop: CTSNPSGSGTDTQYF. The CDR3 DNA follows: TGTACCAGCAATCCTAGCGGGTCTGGCACAGATACGCAGTATTTT.

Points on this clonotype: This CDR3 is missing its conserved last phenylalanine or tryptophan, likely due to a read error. CDR3 loop: CANSDSGRVYEQYL. The CDR3 DNA reads TGTGCCAACAGTGATTCAGGCAGGGTCTACGAGCAGTACTTA. The gene calls are TRBV6-6 and TRBJ2-7; D is possibly TRBD1 (5 bases). The CDR3 length is 14 residues. Looked up from germline, CDR1 is MNHNY and CDR2 is SVGAGI (reference sequence).

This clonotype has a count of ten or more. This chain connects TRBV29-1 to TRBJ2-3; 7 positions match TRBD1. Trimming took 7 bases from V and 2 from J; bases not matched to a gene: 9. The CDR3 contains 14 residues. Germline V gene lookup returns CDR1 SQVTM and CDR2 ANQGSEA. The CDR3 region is CSASPGQHTDTQYF. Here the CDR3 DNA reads TGCAGCGCGAGCCCGGGACAGCACACAGATACGCAGTATTTT.

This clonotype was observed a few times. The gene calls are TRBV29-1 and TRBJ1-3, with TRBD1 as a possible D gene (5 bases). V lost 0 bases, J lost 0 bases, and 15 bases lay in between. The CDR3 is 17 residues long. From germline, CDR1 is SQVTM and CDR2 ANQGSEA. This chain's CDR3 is CSVEDQAGRYSGNTIYF. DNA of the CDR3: TGCAGCGTTGAAGATCAGGCGGGACGGTACTCTGGAAACACCATATATTTT.

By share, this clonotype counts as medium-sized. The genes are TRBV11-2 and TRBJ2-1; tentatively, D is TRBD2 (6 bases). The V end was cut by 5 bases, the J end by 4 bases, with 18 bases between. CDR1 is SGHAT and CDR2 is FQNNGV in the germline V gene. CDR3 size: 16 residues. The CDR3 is CASSPSRASAYNEQFF. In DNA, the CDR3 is TGTGCCAGCAGCCCGTCGAGGGCTAGCGCATACAATGAGCAGTTCTTC. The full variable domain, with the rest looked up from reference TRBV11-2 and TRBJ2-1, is EAGVAQSPRYKIIEKRQSVAFWCNPISGHATLYWYQQILGQGPKLLIQFQNNGVVDDSQLPKDRFSAERLKGVDSTLKIQPAKLEDSAVYLCASSPSRASAYNEQFFGPGTRLTVL.

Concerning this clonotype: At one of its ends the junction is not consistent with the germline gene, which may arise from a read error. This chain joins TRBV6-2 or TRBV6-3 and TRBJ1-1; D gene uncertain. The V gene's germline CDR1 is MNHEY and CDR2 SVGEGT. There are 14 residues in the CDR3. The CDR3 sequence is CASSYWLGSTETFF. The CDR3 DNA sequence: TGTGCTAGCAGTTATTGGTTGGGCTCCACTGAAACTTTCTTT.

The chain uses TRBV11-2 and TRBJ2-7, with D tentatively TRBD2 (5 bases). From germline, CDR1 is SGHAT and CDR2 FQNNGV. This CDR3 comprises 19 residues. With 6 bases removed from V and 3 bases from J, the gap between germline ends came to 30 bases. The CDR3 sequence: CASRQGFETTDYDYYEQYF. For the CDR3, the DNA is TGTGCCAGCAGACAAGGGTTTGAGACTACGGATTATGACTACTACGAGCAGTACTTC. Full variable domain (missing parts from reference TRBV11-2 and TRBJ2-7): EAGVAQSPRYKIIEKRQSVAFWCNPISGHATLYWYQQILGQGPKLLIQFQNNGVVDDSQLPKDRFSAERLKGVDSTLKIQPAKLEDSAVYLCASRQGFETTDYDYYEQYFGPGTRLTVT.